Only one count was recorded for the clone carrying this T cell receptor beta chain. The antigen is not known. There were likely unrecorded immune exposures, though donors were nominally healthy when sampled. This CDR3 has 15 amino acids. The germline V gene encodes CDR1 SNHLY and CDR2 FYNNEI. V was clipped by 3 bases and J by 6 bases, with 15 bases between them. The PCR employed 60 Vbeta primers together with 13 Jbeta primers. Clones were read by immunoSEQ multiplex PCR, and TCRdb kept only the in-frame ones, dropping some. Among about 140,000 clones listed, less than 80% were seen once. This entry comes from a study of cytomegalovirus exposure and HLA in healthy donors. Study-level results: Many donors carried some public TCRs, although rarity characterized most TCR sequences. The authors assumed roughly uniform sequencing depth across donors for presence/absence analyses.

Specimen: PBMCs. This clonotype was sampled from a woman aged 50 to 60 in good health and CMV-seropositive. The rearrangement joins TRBV2 to TRBJ1-5; D remains unclear. CDR3 amino acids: CASSDSPLRAQPQHF. The CDR3 coding sequence is TGTGCCAGCAGTGATTCGCCGCTGAGGGCTCAGCCCCAGCATTTT.